This T cell receptor beta chain was found in a study of response to subunit inactivated influenza vaccine. Each CDR3 protein is one row after TCRdb ran MiXCR on the RT-PCR reads. The repertoire holds roughly 620,000 distinct CDR3 sequences, around 11% seen once, with roughly 11% in the top ten. This CDR3 has 16 amino acids. The germline gives CDR1 SEHNR, CDR2 FQNEAQ (reference sequence). The ends lost 3 bases at V and 9 bases at J; junction bases unmatched: 12. These data also featured in a second study, about T cells expressing NK-cell markers. That work states: It was by 5'RACE template switching with UMIs that TCR beta cDNA was made. There were a handful of donors in whom these clonotypes also led the CD3+CD56-NKG2C+ fraction.

This sequence joins TRBV7-9 and TRBJ2-1, with 9 bases matching TRBD2. The source is a man between 45 and 60 years old who received an inactivated influenza vaccine. The material was PBMCs from blood, obtained on the day of vaccination. The CDR3 nucleotides are TGTGCCAGCAGCTTTGGCTCCAGCGGGAGGAGGGTTGAGCAGTTCTTC. Its translation is CASSFGSSGRRVEQFF. The whole variable domain, filled in from reference TRBV7-9 and TRBJ2-1, reads DTGVSQNPRHKITKRGQNVTFRCDPISEHNRLYWYRQTLGQGPEFLTYFQNEAQLEKSRLLSDRFSAERPKGSFSTLEIQRTEQGDSAMYLCASSFGSSGRRVEQFFGPGTRLTVL.